The entry that follows covers one T cell receptor (beta chain) sequence. Its antigen is not identified. Measured with immunoSEQ multiplex PCR; TCRdb has only the in-frame clones, and not every one. The sample has about 140,000 clones; 80% to 95% are singletons. The data belong to a study of T cell responses to AZD1222 COVID-19 vaccine. Study-level findings and limits: Clonal diversity may have been underestimated in mostly white British donors.

Timing groups of about 4 and about 12 weeks for second doses were pooled. V was clipped by 5 bases and J by 3 bases, with 10 bases between them. There are 13 residues in the CDR3. The chain joins TRBV12-3 or TRBV12-4 to TRBJ1-2; the D gene is possibly TRBD1 (6 bases). The sequenced sample was peripheral blood, obtained 28 days after the second AZD1222 dose. The TCR comes from an adult who received the AZD1222 COVID-19 vaccine. The CDR3 spells CASSLGQHYGYTF. The CDR3, as DNA: TGTGCCAGCAGTCTAGGACAGCACTATGGCTACACCTTC.